These T cell receptor beta chains were read from a single sample in a study of control samples from healthy donors and cancer patients. Generated by immunoSEQ multiplex PCR, the TCRdb table keeps only in-frame clones and is missing some. Found here are some 130,000 clones, 85% to 95% of them singletons; the top ten hold about 3.5%. The material sequenced was blood. These TCRs come from a young man in good health. Both conserved end residues are part of each CDR3. The D gene is left open where the match is weak. Only some rows state a clone size, as once, few, many or a class for expanded clones.

CDR3 DNA	CDR3 protein	D gene	clone size	V gene	J gene
TGCGCCAGCAGCCAAGGGACAGGGTCAGGGGCCAACGTCCTGACTTTC	CASSQGTGSGANVLTF	TRBD1	.	TRBV4-1	TRBJ2-6
TGTGCCAGCAGCCTCCCAGAATCACCCCTCCACTTT	CASSLPESPLHF	.	.	TRBV13	TRBJ1-6
TGCAGCGTTGGGGGCTTGTACACCGGGGAGCTGTTTTTT	CSVGGLYTGELFF	.	.	TRBV29-1	TRBJ2-2
TGCAGCGTCCTAGGGGGGACAGGGACCCTATGGGGTGAGACCCAGTACTTC	CSVLGGTGTLWGETQYF	TRBD1	.	TRBV29-1	TRBJ2-5
TGTGCCAGCGAAACGTGGGGGTCACGCTCCTACGAGCAGTACTTC	CASETWGSRSYEQYF	.	.	TRBV28	TRBJ2-7
TGTGCCAGTAGTACGTTGACAGGGAGAAGGAATGAGCAGTTCTTC	CASSTLTGRRNEQFF	TRBD1	.	TRBV19	TRBJ2-1
TGTGCCTGGAGTGCCAAGGACAGGGGGGCCTATAATGAAAAACTGTTTTTT	CAWSAKDRGAYNEKLFF	TRBD1	.	TRBV30	TRBJ1-4
TGTGCCAGCAGCCCCATCGTACCCTATAATTCACCCCTCCACTTT	CASSPIVPYNSPLHF	.	.	TRBV7-9	TRBJ1-6
TGTGCCAGCAGTTTATCAGCGGGGAGACCCTACAATGAGCAGTTCTTC	CASSLSAGRPYNEQFF	TRBD2	.	TRBV28	TRBJ2-1
TGTGCCTGCAACCCAGGGGGTCCCTACGAGCAGTACTTC	CACNPGGPYEQYF	TRBD1	.	TRBV30	TRBJ2-7
TGTGCCAGCCTCCATTCGTCCCCGGGAGATACGCAGTATTTT	CASLHSSPGDTQYF	.	.	TRBV7-2	TRBJ2-3
TGTGCCAGCAGGGCGACAGGGGGCGAGCAGTACTTC	CASRATGGEQYF	TRBD1	.	TRBV2	TRBJ2-7
TGTGCCAGCAGGGCGGACGGTAGCCCTGAAGCTTTCTTT	CASRADGSPEAFF	.	once	TRBV2	TRBJ1-1
TGTGCCAGCAGTGCCCGACAGGGTTCTGGCTACACCTTC	CASSARQGSGYTF	TRBD1	.	TRBV2	TRBJ1-2
TGTGCCAGCAGCTTGGGCGCAGGGGCTGAAGAGACCCAGTACTTC	CASSLGAGAEETQYF	.	.	TRBV5-4	TRBJ2-5
TGTGCCAGCAGCCAACTACGACAGCAAGAGACCCAGTACTTC	CASSQLRQQETQYF	.	.	TRBV14	TRBJ2-5
TGTGCCAGCCAGACAGGAAGTCAGGCAGATACGCAGTATTTT	CASQTGSQADTQYF	.	once	TRBV7-2	TRBJ2-3
TGTGCCAGCAGCCAAAGGGCAGCTAGCAATCAGCCCCAGCATTTT	CASSQRAASNQPQHF	.	.	TRBV4-2	TRBJ1-5
TGTGCCAGCAGTCAAAGCGAGGAAGGGGGAACTGAAGCTTTCTTT	CASSQSEEGGTEAFF	.	.	TRBV6-5	TRBJ1-1
TGTGCCAGTAGTTCCGGACAGGGCGAGTCAGAGACCCAGTACTTC	CASSSGQGESETQYF	TRBD1	.	TRBV19	TRBJ2-5
TGCGCCAGCAGCTCGATGACAGAAACTGAAGCTTTCTTT	CASSSMTETEAFF	.	few	TRBV5-1	TRBJ1-1
TGCAGCGTAAGACTGGCTGGGGCGGTCGTCTACACCTTC	CSVRLAGAVVYTF	.	.	TRBV29-1	TRBJ1-2
TGTGCCAGCAGCCAATTTAGCAATCAGCCCCAGCATTTT	CASSQFSNQPQHF	.	.	TRBV7-8	TRBJ1-5
TGCGCCAGCAGCGGGACCTCGAACACCGGGGAGCTGTTTTTT	CASSGTSNTGELFF	.	.	TRBV5-1	TRBJ2-2
TGTGCCAGCAGCTTAGGGGGGGCTAACTATGGCTACACCTTC	CASSLGGANYGYTF	.	.	TRBV7-2	TRBJ1-2
TGTGCTAGTGGTTTGGCCGGGACAGGGGACAATCAGCCCCAGCATTTT	CASGLAGTGDNQPQHF	TRBD1	once	TRBV12-5	TRBJ1-5
TGTGCCAGCAGCTTACAGGGGGGGAACACTGAAGCTTTCTTT	CASSLQGGNTEAFF	TRBD1	.	TRBV7-9	TRBJ1-1
TGTGCCAGCAGCCCCCTTGGCGGGAAACTGTTTTTT	CASSPLGGKLFF	.	.	TRBV4-2	TRBJ1-4
TGCAGCGTTGAGGGACAGGGCTATGGCTACACCTTC	CSVEGQGYGYTF	TRBD1	.	TRBV29-1	TRBJ1-2
TGTGCCTGGAGTGTAAACCTCAATCAGCCCCAGCATTTT	CAWSVNLNQPQHF	.	few	TRBV30	TRBJ1-5
TGTGCCAGCAGCTTAGCGCGTTGGGGGGTAGATAATGAGCAGTTCTTC	CASSLARWGVDNEQFF	.	.	TRBV7-9	TRBJ2-1
TGTGCCAGCAGTTTACTCGGGCGGGGGGGCCAAGATACGCAGTATTTT	CASSLLGRGGQDTQYF	TRBD2	.	TRBV27	TRBJ2-3
TGTGCCACCGCTAGGTACAATGAGCAGTTCTTC	CATARYNEQFF	.	.	TRBV15	TRBJ2-1
TGTGCCAGCAGGGGACTAGCGGGGGGGCCCTACGAGCAGTACTTC	CASRGLAGGPYEQYF	TRBD2	.	TRBV6-5	TRBJ2-7
TGTGCCAGCAGCACGGACAGGGGCTACAATGAGCAGTTCTTC	CASSTDRGYNEQFF	TRBD1	once	TRBV3-1/TRBV3-2	TRBJ2-1
TGTGCCAGCAGCTTAGATCGTTACGCCGACACTGAAGCTTTCTTT	CASSLDRYADTEAFF	.	.	TRBV7-2	TRBJ1-1
TGTGCCAGCAGCTTAGAGGACGAGCAGTACTTC	CASSLEDEQYF	.	.	TRBV7-9	TRBJ2-7
TGTGCCAGCAGCCGGGGACAGGTTGACAATGAGCAGTTCTTC	CASSRGQVDNEQFF	TRBD1	.	TRBV5-4	TRBJ2-1
TGTGCCAGCTCACTCGGACAGGGAGGCTACGAGCAGTACTTC	CASSLGQGGYEQYF	TRBD1	.	TRBV18	TRBJ2-7
TGCGCCAGCAGAGCCGGGAATCCCGTTAGAACCGGGGAGCTGTTTTTT	CASRAGNPVRTGELFF	.	.	TRBV5-1	TRBJ2-2
TGTGCCAGCAGTGGGACAGGGGGCATCGGCTATGGCTACACCTTC	CASSGTGGIGYGYTF	TRBD1	.	TRBV28	TRBJ1-2
TGTGCCAGTAGAGAGGGAGGTACTGAAGCTTTCTTT	CASREGGTEAFF	.	.	TRBV19	TRBJ1-1
TGTGCCAGCAGCCGGGTGGGGAGGGGAGACTCCTACGAGCAGTACTTC	CASSRVGRGDSYEQYF	TRBD2	.	TRBV7-9	TRBJ2-7
TGTGCCAGTACCGTCGAGGTGAACACCGGGGAGCTGTTTTTT	CASTVEVNTGELFF	.	.	TRBV6-5	TRBJ2-2
TGCGCCAGCAGCTTGGCCCCAACTAACTATGGCTACACCTTC	CASSLAPTNYGYTF	.	.	TRBV5-1	TRBJ1-2
TGCGCCAGCAGCCCCTCCCGGGGGGCGAACTATGGCTACACCTTC	CASSPSRGANYGYTF	.	once	TRBV5-1	TRBJ1-2
TGTGCCAGCAGCCATACAACTGAAGCTTTCTTT	CASSHTTEAFF	.	.	TRBV11-2	TRBJ1-1
TGTGCCAGCAGCGTAGGCGGGGTTTACAATGAGCAGTTCTTC	CASSVGGVYNEQFF	.	.	TRBV9	TRBJ2-1